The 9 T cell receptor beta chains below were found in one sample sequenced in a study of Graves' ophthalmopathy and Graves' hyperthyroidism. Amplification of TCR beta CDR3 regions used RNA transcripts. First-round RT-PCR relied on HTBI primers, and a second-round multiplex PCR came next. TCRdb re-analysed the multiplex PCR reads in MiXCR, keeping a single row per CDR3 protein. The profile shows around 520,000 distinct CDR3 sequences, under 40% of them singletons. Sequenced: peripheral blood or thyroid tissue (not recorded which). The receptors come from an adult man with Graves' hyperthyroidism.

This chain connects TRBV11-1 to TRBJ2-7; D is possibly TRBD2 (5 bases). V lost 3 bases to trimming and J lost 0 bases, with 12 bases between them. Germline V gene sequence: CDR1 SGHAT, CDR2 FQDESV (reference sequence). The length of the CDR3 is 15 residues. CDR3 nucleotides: TGTGCCAGCAGCTTCCGGGAAATGACCTCCTACGAGCAGTACTTC. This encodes CASSFREMTSYEQYF.

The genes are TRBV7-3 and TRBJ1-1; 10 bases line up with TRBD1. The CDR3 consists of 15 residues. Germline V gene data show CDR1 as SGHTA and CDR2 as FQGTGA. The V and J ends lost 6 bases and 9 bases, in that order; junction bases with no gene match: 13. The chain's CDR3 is CASRSGDRGGYKAFF. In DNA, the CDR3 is TGTGCCAGCAGAAGCGGGGACAGGGGAGGATATAAAGCTTTCTTT.

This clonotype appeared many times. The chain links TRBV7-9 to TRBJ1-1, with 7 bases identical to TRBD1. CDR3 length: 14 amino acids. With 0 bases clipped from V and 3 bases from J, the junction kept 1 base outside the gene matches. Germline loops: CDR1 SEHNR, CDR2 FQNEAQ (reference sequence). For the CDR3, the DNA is TGTGCCAGCAGCTTAGCGGGACAGCACACTGAAGCTTTCTTT. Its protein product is CASSLAGQHTEAFF.

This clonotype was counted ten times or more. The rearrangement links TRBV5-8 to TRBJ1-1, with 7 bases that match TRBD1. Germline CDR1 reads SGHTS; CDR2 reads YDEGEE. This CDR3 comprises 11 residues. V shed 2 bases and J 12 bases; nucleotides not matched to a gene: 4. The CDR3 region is CASSFQGEPFF. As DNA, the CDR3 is TGTGCCAGCAGCTTTCAGGGGGAACCTTTCTTT.

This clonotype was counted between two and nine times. CDR3 nucleotides: TGTGCCAGCAGCTTATGGGAGGGGTCCAGTGAGCAGTTCTTC. This codes for CASSLWEGSSEQFF. The rearrangement uses TRBV7-2 and TRBJ2-7, with 7 bases lining up with TRBD2. Judging by the DNA end, TRBJ2-1 fits better; the J call may be wrong. Germline V gene data show CDR1 as SGHTA and CDR2 as FQGNSA. CDR3 length equals 14 residues.

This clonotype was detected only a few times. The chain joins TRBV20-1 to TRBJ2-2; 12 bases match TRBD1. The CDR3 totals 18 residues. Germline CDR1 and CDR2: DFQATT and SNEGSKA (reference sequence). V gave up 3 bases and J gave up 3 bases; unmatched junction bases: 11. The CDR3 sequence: CSARGQGAVLADTGELFF. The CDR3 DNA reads TGCAGTGCTAGGGGACAGGGGGCGGTTTTAGCGGACACCGGGGAGCTGTTTTTT.

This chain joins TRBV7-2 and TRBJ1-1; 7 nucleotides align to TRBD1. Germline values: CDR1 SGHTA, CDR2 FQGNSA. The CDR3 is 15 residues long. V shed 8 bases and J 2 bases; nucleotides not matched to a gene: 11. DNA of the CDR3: TGTGCCAGCTCAGTTAGGGACAGTCAAAACACTGAAGCTTTCTTT. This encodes CASSVRDSQNTEAFF.

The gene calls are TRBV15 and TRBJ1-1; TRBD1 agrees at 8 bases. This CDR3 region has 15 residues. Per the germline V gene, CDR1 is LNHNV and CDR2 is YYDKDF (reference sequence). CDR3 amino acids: CARVPGQGLNTEAFF. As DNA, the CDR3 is TGTGCTAGAGTACCCGGACAGGGCTTGAACACTGAAGCTTTCTTT.

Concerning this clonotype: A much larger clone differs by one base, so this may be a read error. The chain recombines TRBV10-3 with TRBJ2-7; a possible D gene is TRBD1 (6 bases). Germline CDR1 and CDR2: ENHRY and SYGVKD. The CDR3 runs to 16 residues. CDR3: CASSDISQGTSYEQYF. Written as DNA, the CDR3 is TGTGCCAGCAGTGACATAAGTCAGGGGACGTCCTACGAGCAGTACTTC.